This TCR beta chain was profiled in a study of persistence of HIV-infected CD4 T cells. Study overall: Donors were ART-treated; their CMV- and Gag-responding CD4+ T cells were isolated.

To note about this clone: Its antigen remains unknown.

Sequencing used immunoSEQ version 4 in survey mode. Genomic DNA was diluted to 10 ng/uL, up to 1 ug per sample. The assay was immunoSEQ multiplex PCR, and TCRdb's table has in-frame clones only and misses some. Among 25,000 to 35,000 clones listed, approximately 78% were seen once. V shed 6 bases and J shed 5 bases, with 11 bases lying between them. The CDR3 is 13 residues long. Study findings and constraints: Compared with CD3/CD28-stimulated cells, CMV- and Gag-responding cells showed lower TCRbeta richness.

Stimulation used around 10 ug/mL lysate from CMV-infected fibroblasts. CD40L-negative CD69-negative CD45RO-high memory CD4+ T cells were sorted as populations depleted of antigen-responding cells. PBMCs were depleted of CD8+ T cells before stimulation. The chain carries TRBV12-3 or TRBV12-4 and TRBJ1-5; no firm D call. The specimen comprised CD4+ T cells sorted from PBMCs after 18-hour stimulation, sampled from a patient who received antiretroviral therapy. The receptor was isolated from an adult woman with HIV who was CMV-seropositive. As DNA, the CDR3 is TGTGCCAGCAGCCGCACCGGTGATCAGCCCCAGCATTTT. Protein: CASSRTGDQPQHF.